This T cell receptor (beta chain) was sequenced for a study of Ad26.COV2.S vaccination and SARS-CoV-2 variants. The treatment was: around 19 received Ad26.COV2.S at low or high dose, single or two shots; 5 received placebo; per-sample allocation not given. Sample collection was performed on day 63 after the first vaccine or placebo injection. This CDR3 has 16 amino acids. Deletions cut 1 base from V and 1 base from J, with 13 bases between. Germline CDR1 is SGHVS and CDR2 is FNYEAQ. Some clones are missing from TCRdb's copy, which holds only in-frame ones; the method was immunoSEQ multiplex PCR. This table has a few hundred thousand clones, about nine tenths appearing once.

This receptor was identified in a person aged 18-65 years who received the Ad26.COV2.S COVID-19 vaccine or a placebo. The sample was peripheral blood, taken in a trial of Ad26.COV2.S vaccine versus placebo. The rearrangement uses TRBV7-6 and TRBJ1-1, with D unclear. This CDR3 is CASSLGPGRRNTEAFF. The CDR3 coding sequence is TGTGCCAGCAGCTTAGGTCCGGGCCGGAGGAACACTGAAGCTTTCTTT.